One sample yielded the 8 T cell receptor beta chains listed below, sequenced in a study of blood T cells in healthy people across ages. Through a sample-barcoded 5' primer and a J-beta primer mix, a second PCR was run for roughly 6 to 11 cycles. TCRdb ran MiXCR on the 5' RACE reads and lists one entry per CDR3 protein. The table lists approximately 730,000 distinct CDR3 sequences, roughly 47% of them singletons. Input material: blood. These receptors were taken from a woman in her sixties in good health.

This clonotype has ten or more counts. This chain connects TRBV5-1 to TRBJ2-3; 13 bases align to TRBD2. The CDR3 has 18 amino acids. V lost 4 bases, J lost 9 bases, and 17 bases stayed unmatched. Germline V gives CDR1 SGHRS, CDR2 YFSETQ. DNA of the CDR3: TGCGCCAGCAGCCCGCGAGCTACTAGCGGGGGGGCCGAGTTCACGCAGTATTTT. Residues: CASSPRATSGGAEFTQYF. The full variable domain, completed using reference TRBV5-1 and TRBJ2-3, is KAGVTQTPRYLIKTRGQQVTLSCSPISGHRSVSWYQQTPGQGLQFLFEYFSETQRNKGNFPGRFSGRQFSNSRSEMNVSTLELGDSALYLCASSPRATSGGAEFTQYFGPGTRLTVL.

The chain is built from TRBV20-1 and TRBJ1-1; no clear D gene. Trimming shortened V by 2 bases and J by 3 bases, and 7 bases separated the two germline ends. Germline loops: CDR1 DFQATT, CDR2 SNEGSKA (reference sequence). The CDR3 contains 12 residues. This CDR3 is CSARPGDTEAFF. The DNA of the CDR3 is TGCAGTGCTAGACCTGGAGACACTGAAGCTTTCTTT.

The V call is TRBV3-1, the J call TRBJ1-6; no clear D. This CDR3 spans 14 amino acids. Per the germline V gene, CDR1 is LGHDT and CDR2 is YNNKEL (reference sequence). V was clipped by 5 bases and J by 5 bases, with 10 bases between them. The CDR3: CASSNGPDNSPLHF. The DNA for the CDR3 is TGTGCCAGCAGCAATGGTCCGGATAATTCACCCCTCCACTTT.

Regarding this clonotype: This may be a read error, as it is one base from a much larger clone. The rearrangement links TRBV20-1 to TRBJ2-7, with TRBD2 as a possible D gene (5 bases). CDR3 length equals 13 residues. Germline loops: CDR1 DFQATT, CDR2 SNEGSKA (reference sequence). V lost 1 base, J lost 7 bases, and 14 bases lay in between. In DNA, the CDR3 is TGCAGTGCTAGAGCGGGGTCCTACAATGAGCAGTACTTC. This sequence encodes CSARAGSYNEQYF.

J is TRBJ2-7 and V is TRBV30; possible D gene TRBD1, 5 bases. The tail of the sequence fits TRBJ2-4 better, so the J call may be wrong. The CDR3 has 15 amino acids. Germline CDR1 and CDR2: GTSNPN and SVGIG (reference sequence). The CDR3 sequence: CAWSVHPGSKAIQYF. The CDR3 coding sequence is TGTGCCTGGAGTGTACACCCAGGGTCGAAGGCCATTCAGTACTTC.

This clonotype appeared many times. The chain couples TRBV10-3 to TRBJ2-6; maybe TRBD1 (6 bases). Trimming shortened V by 5 bases and J by 1 base, and 15 bases separated the two germline ends. This CDR3 contains 17 residues. Germline loops: CDR1 ENHRY, CDR2 SYGVKD. The CDR3 loop is CAISPILTGSGANVLTF. CDR3 sequence (DNA): TGTGCCATCAGTCCAATACTAACAGGGTCTGGGGCCAACGTCCTGACTTTC.

The chain uses TRBV27 and TRBJ2-3; no clear D. V lost 5 bases, J lost 2 bases, and 8 bases lay in between. Germline V gives CDR1 MNHEY, CDR2 SMNVEV (reference sequence). The CDR3 sequence is 13 residues long. CDR3 amino acids: CASSVMVTDTQYF. CDR3 bases: TGTGCCAGCAGTGTAATGGTCACAGATACGCAGTATTTT.

This chain uses TRBV5-1 with TRBJ1-5; D gene ambiguous. The V end lost 0 bases, the J end lost 0 bases, and 7 bases lay between the germline ends. Germline CDR1 reads SGHRS; CDR2 reads YFSETQ. This CDR3 is built from 15 residues. The DNA of the CDR3 is TGCGCCAGCAGCTTGGATCCTTTTAGCAATCAGCCCCAGCATTTT. It is translated as CASSLDPFSNQPQHF.